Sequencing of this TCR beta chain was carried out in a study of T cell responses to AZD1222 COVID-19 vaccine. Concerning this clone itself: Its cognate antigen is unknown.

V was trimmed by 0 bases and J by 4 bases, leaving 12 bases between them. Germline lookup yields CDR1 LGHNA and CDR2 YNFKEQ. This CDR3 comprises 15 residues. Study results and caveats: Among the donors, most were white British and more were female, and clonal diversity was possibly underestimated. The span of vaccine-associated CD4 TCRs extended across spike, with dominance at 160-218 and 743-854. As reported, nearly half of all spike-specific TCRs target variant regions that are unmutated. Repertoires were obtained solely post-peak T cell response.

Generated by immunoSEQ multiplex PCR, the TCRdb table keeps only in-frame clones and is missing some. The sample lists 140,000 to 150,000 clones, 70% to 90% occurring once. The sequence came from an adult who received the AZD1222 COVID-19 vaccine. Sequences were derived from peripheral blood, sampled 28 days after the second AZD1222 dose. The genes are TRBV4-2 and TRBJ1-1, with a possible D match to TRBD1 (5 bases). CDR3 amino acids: CASSQDAGRGTEAFF. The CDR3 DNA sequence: TGTGCCAGCAGCCAAGACGCCGGGAGGGGCACTGAAGCTTTCTTT.